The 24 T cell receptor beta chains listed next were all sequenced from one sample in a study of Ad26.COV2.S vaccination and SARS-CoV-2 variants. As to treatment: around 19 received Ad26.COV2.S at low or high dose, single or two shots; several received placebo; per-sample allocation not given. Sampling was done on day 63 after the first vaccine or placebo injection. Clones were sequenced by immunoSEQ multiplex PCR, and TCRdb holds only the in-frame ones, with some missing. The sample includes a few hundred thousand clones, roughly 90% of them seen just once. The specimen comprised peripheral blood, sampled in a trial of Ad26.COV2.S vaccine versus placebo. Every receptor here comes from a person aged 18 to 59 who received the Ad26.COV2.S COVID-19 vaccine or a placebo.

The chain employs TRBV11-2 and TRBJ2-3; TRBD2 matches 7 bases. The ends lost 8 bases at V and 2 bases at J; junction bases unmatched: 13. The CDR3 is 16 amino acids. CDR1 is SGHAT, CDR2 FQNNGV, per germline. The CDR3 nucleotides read TGTGCCAGCGGTAAAGTACTAGCGAATTACACAGATACGCAGTATTTT. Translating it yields CASGKVLANYTDTQYF.

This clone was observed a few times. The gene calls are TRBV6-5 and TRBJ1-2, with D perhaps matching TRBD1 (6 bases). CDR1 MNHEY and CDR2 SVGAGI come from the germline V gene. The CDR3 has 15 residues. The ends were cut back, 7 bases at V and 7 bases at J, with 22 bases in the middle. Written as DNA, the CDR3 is TGTGCCAGCACTCGTCCGGGACACCAGACCTCTGGCTACACCTTC. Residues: CASTRPGHQTSGYTF.

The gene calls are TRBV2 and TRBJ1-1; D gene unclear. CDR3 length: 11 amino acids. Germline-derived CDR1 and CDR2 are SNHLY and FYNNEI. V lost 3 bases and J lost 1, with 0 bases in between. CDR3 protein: CASSENTEAFF. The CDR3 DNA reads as TGTGCCAGCAGTGAGAACACTGAAGCTTTCTTT.

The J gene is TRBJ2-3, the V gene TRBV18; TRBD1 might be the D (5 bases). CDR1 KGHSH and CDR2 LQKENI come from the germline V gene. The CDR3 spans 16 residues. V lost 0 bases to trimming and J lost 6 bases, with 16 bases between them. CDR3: CASSPPDRPRFDTQYF. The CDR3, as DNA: TGTGCCAGCTCACCACCCGACAGACCGAGGTTTGATACGCAGTATTTT.

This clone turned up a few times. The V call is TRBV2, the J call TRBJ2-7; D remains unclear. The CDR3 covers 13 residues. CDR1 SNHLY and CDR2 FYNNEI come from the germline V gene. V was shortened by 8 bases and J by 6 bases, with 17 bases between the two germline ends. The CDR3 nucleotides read TGTGCCAGCCACCTAAGGGAAACGTCCGAGCAGTACGTC. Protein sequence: CASHLRETSEQYV.

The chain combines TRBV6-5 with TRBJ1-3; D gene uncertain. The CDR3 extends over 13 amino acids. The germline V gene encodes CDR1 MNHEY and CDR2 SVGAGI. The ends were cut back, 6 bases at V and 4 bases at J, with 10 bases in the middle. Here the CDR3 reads CASSDRIGNTIYF. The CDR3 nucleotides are TGTGCCAGCAGCGACCGAATCGGAAACACCATATATTTT.

CDR3 in amino acids: CASSFLTGVGLTEAFF. The CDR3 DNA reads as TGTGCCAGCAGCTTTCTCACAGGGGTGGGGTTGACTGAAGCTTTCTTT. The chain recombines TRBV7-2 with TRBJ1-1, with 7 positions matching TRBD1. Germline V CDR1 and CDR2: SGHTA, FQGNSA. Trimming at V came to 3 bases and at J to 5 bases, leaving 12 bases not matched to a gene. This CDR3 has 16 amino acids.

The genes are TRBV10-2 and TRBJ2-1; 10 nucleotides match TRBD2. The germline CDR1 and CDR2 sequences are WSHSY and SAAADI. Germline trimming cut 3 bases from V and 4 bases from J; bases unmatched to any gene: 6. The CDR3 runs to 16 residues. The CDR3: CASSESLAGEYNEQFF. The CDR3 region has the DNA TGCGCCAGCAGTGAATCTCTAGCGGGGGAGTACAATGAGCAGTTCTTC.

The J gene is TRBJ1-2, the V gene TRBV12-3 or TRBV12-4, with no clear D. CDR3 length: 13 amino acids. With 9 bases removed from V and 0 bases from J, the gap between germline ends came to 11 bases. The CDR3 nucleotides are TGTGCCAGTCTATCAGCCGCTAACTATGGCTACACCTTC. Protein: CASLSAANYGYTF.

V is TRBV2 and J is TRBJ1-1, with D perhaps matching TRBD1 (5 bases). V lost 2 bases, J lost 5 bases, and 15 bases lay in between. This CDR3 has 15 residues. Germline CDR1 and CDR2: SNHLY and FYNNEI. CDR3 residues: CASSESHRPYTEAFF. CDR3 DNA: TGTGCCAGCAGTGAATCCCACAGGCCTTATACTGAAGCTTTCTTT.

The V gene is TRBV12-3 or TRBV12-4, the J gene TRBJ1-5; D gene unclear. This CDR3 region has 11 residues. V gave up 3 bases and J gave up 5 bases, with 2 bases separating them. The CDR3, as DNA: TGTGCCAGCAGTTTGGATCAGCCCCAGCATTTT. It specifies CASSLDQPQHF.

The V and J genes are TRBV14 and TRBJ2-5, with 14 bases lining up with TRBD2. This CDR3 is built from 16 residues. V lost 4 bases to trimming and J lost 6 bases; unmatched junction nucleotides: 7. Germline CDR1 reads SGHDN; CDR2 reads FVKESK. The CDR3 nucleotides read TGTGCCAGCAGCCTCCCGGGACTAGCGGGAGTGCAGACCCAGTACTTC. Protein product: CASSLPGLAGVQTQYF.

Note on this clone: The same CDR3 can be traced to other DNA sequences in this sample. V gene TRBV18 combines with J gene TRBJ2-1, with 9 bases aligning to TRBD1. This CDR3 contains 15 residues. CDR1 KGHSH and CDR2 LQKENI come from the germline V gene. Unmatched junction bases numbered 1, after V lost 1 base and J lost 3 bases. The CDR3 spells CASSPRDRVYNEQFF. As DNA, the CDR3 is TGTGCCAGCTCACCACGGGACAGGGTCTACAATGAGCAGTTCTTC.

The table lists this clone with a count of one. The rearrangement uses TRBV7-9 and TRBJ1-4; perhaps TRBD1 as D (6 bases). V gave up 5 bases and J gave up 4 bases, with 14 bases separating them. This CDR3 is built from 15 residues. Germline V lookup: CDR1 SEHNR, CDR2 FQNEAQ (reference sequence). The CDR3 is CASSAPQGSNEKLFF. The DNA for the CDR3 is TGTGCCAGCAGCGCACCCCAGGGGAGTAATGAAAAACTGTTTTTT.

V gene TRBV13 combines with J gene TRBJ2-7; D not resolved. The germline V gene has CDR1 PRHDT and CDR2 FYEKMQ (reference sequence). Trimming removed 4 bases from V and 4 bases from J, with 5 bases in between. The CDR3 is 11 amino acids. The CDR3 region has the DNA TGTGCCAGCAGCTGGGCGTACGAGCAGTACGTC. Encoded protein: CASSWAYEQYV.

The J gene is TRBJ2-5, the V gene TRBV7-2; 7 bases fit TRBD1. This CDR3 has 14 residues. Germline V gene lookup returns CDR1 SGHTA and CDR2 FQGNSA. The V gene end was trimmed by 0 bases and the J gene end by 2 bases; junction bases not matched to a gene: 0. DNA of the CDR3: TGTGCCAGCAGCTTAGCGGGACAGCAAGAGACCCAGTACTTC. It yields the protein CASSLAGQQETQYF.

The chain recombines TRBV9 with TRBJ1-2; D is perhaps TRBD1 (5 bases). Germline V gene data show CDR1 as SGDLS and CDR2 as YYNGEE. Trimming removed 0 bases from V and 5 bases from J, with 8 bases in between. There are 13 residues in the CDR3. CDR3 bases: TGTGCCAGCAGCGTAGGCAGGGATTATGGCTACACCTTC. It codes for CASSVGRDYGYTF.

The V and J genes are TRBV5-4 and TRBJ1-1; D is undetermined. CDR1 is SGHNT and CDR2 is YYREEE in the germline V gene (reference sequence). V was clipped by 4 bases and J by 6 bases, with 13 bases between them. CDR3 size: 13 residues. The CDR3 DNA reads TGTGCCAGCAGCGAAAAAGAAAAGGCTGAAGCTTTCTTT. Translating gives CASSEKEKAEAFF.

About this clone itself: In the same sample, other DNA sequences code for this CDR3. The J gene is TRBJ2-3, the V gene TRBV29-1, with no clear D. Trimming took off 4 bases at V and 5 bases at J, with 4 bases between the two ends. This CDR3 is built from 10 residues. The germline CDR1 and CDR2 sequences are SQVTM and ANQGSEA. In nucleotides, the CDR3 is TGCAGCGTTGTAGGAGATACGCAGTATTTT. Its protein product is CSVVGDTQYF.

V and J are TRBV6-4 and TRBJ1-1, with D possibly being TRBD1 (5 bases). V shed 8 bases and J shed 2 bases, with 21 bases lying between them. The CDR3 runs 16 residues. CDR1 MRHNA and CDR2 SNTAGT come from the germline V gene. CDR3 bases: TGTGCCAGCCGAATTGTGAGGGGCGGATATAACACTGAAGCTTTCTTT. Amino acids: CASRIVRGGYNTEAFF.

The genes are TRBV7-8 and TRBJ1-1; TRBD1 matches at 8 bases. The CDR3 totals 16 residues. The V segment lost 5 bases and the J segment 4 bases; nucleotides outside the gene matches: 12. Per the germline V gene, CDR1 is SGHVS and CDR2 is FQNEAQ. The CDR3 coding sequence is TGTGCCAGCAGCGACCTAGGGACAGGTCAGGCCACTGAAGCTTTCTTT. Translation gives CASSDLGTGQATEAFF.

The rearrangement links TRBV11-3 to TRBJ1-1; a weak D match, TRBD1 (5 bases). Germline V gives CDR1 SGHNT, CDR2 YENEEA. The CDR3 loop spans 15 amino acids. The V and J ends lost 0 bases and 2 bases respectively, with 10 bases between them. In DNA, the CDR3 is TGTGCCAGCAGCTTAGAATCTGGGGCTAACACTGAAGCTTTCTTT. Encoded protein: CASSLESGANTEAFF. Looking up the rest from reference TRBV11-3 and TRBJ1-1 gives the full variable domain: EAGVVQSPRYKIIEKKQPVAFWCNPISGHNTLYWYLQNLGQGPELLIRYENEEAVDDSQLPKDRFSAERLKGVDSTLKIQPAELGDSAVYLCASSLESGANTEAFFGQGTRLTVV.

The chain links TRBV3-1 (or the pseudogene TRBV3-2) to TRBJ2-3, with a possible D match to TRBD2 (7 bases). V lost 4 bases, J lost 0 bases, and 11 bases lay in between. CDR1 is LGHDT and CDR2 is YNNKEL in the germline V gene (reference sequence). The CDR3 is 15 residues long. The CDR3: CASSPRGASTDTQYF. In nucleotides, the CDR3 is TGTGCCAGCAGCCCACGGGGGGCTAGCACAGATACGCAGTATTTT.

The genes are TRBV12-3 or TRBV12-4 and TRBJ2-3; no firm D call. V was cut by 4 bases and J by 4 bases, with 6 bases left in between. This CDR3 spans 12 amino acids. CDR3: CASSSLADTQYF. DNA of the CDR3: TGTGCCAGCAGTTCCCTAGCAGATACGCAGTATTTT.